This T cell receptor (beta chain) was sequenced during a study of T cell repertoires in cytomegalovirus infection. In the study overall: Both CMV infection and a matching HLA type were indicated by public TCR beta signatures. General study findings and limits: The response measured ex vivo was dominated by TCR beta clonotypes (HLA-C-restricted and CMV-specific).

Per germline, CDR1 SGHDN and CDR2 FVKESK. CDR3 length equals 17 residues. V shed 1 base and J 3 bases; nucleotides not matched to a gene: 12. About this clonotype: Its specificity is not known.

TCRdb ran MiXCR on the reads and lists one entry per CDR3 protein. In the table there are about 310,000 distinct CDR3 sequences, roughly 25% of which are singletons. The receptor's source is a human donor in good health (CMV status not recorded). Some clones in this sample may be carry-over from other donors' samples. The chain uses TRBV14 and TRBJ2-7; 7 nucleotides agree with TRBD2. Sequenced material: cultured PBMCs, taken from culture after CMV antigen stimulation. The CDR3 reads CASSQVNGRENDYEQYV. CDR3 bases: TGTGCCAGCAGCCAAGTTAATGGGCGGGAGAACGACTACGAGCAGTACGTC.